This T cell receptor beta chain came from a study of blood T cell repertoires in COVID-19. CDR1 is SNHLY and CDR2 is FYNNEI in the germline V gene. Trimming stripped 7 bases from V and 8 bases from J, with 20 bases between. This CDR3 contains 14 residues. The repertoire was sequenced with immunoSEQ multiplex PCR; TCRdb's copy has only in-frame clones and lacks some. Found here are over 250,000 clones, about 88% of them singletons; the top ten hold more than 1.1%. The receptor was derived from a human donor with COVID-19, enrolled during active disease. The donor label of this sample is uncertain. Sequencing used peripheral blood. This chain uses TRBV2 with TRBJ1-2, with a possible D match to TRBD1 (6 bases). The DNA for the CDR3 is TGTGCCAGCACTTGGGGGCAGGGAACGAACGGCTACACCTTC. Translation gives CASTWGQGTNGYTF.